The 12 T cell receptor beta chains given below trace back to one sample, sequenced in a study of blood T cell repertoires in COVID-19. Using immunoSEQ multiplex PCR, the repertoire was profiled, and TCRdb retains in-frame clones only, with some absent. The sample records under 250,000 clones, around 88% being singletons. Sequencing used peripheral blood. Receptor source: a man older than 75 with acute or convalescent COVID-19.

V is TRBV13 and J is TRBJ1-5, with D possibly TRBD1 on 5 matching bases. The CDR3 runs to 13 residues. Germline values: CDR1 PRHDT, CDR2 FYEKMQ (reference sequence). V lost 5 bases to trimming and J lost 5 bases, with 10 bases between them. The CDR3 reads CASSPGGHQPQHF. The CDR3 DNA reads as TGTGCCAGCAGCCCCGGGGGTCATCAGCCCCAGCATTTT.

At least ten counts were recorded for this clone. CDR3 sequence: CASTSHRGNPNYGYTF. In DNA, the CDR3 is TGTGCCAGCACCTCGCACAGGGGGAACCCTAACTATGGCTACACCTTC. The chain employs TRBV7-2 and TRBJ1-2, with 8 bases fitting TRBD1. Trimming removed 7 bases from V and 0 bases from J; junction bases left unmatched: 10. This CDR3 comprises 16 residues. Per the germline V gene, CDR1 is SGHTA and CDR2 is FQGNSA.

The chain couples TRBV28 to TRBJ2-1; 8 bases fit TRBD2. With 2 bases clipped from V and 0 bases from J, the junction kept 3 bases outside the gene matches. The CDR3 extends over 16 amino acids. Germline V gene sequence: CDR1 MDHEN, CDR2 SYDVKM. The CDR3 nucleotides are TGTGCCAGCAGTTTAACTAGCGGAGGCTCCTACAATGAGCAGTTCTTC. Residues: CASSLTSGGSYNEQFF.

CDR3 nucleotide sequence: TGTGCCAGCAGCGCTCGGGGGACAGGGAAGCAGCCCCAGCATTTT. The encoded protein is CASSARGTGKQPQHF. The chain combines TRBV6-2 or TRBV6-3 with TRBJ1-5; 9 bases are shared with TRBD1. Germline assignment: CDR1 MNHEY and CDR2 SVGEGT. The CDR3 sequence is 15 residues long. V lost 6 bases and J lost 7; bases outside the gene matches: 10.

V gene TRBV6-1 combines with J gene TRBJ1-1; D not certain. From germline, CDR1 is MNHNS and CDR2 SASEGT. The CDR3 runs to 14 residues. Trimming shortened V by 2 bases and J by 2 bases, and 9 bases separated the two germline ends. In DNA form, the CDR3 reads TGTGCCAGCAGTGAAACTGTCCCAAACACTGAAGCTTTCTTT. Its protein is CASSETVPNTEAFF.

V is TRBV12-3 or TRBV12-4 and J is TRBJ1-1; D not certain. V lost 3 bases, J lost 4 bases, and 9 bases lay in between. This CDR3 has 13 residues. The CDR3 coding sequence is TGTGCCAGCAGTTTCGCCTGGAGCACTGAAGCTTTCTTT. Its protein is CASSFAWSTEAFF.

This clone was seen repeatedly, ten times or more. The chain combines TRBV14 with TRBJ2-2, with D perhaps TRBD2 (5 bases). The germline CDR1 and CDR2 sequences are SGHDN and FVKESK. V dropped 1 base and J dropped 4 bases, with 16 bases sitting between them. This CDR3 spans 17 amino acids. The CDR3 region is CASSQGLLSGGTGELFF. The CDR3 DNA is TGTGCCAGCAGCCAAGGCCTCTTAAGCGGAGGCACCGGGGAGCTGTTTTTT.

The CDR3 region is CASSPARTSGDQETQYF. In nucleotides, the CDR3 is TGTGCCAGCAGCCCTGCTCGGACTAGCGGGGATCAAGAGACCCAGTACTTC. This chain links TRBV3-1 (or the pseudogene TRBV3-2) with TRBJ2-5; 12 bases are shared with TRBD2. The germline gives CDR1 LGHDT, CDR2 YNNKEL (reference sequence). CDR3 length: 17 amino acids. The ends lost 4 bases at V and 2 bases at J; junction bases unmatched: 8.

The chain combines TRBV12-3 or TRBV12-4 with TRBJ2-3; weak D call: TRBD1 (6 bases). This CDR3 comprises 13 residues. V was trimmed by 5 bases and J by 4 bases, leaving 10 bases between them. CDR3 DNA sequence: TGTGCCAGCAGTAACACAGGGCCAGATACGCAGTATTTT. This codes for CASSNTGPDTQYF.

This clone was detected only once. The J gene is TRBJ1-6, the V gene TRBV23-1; D gene ambiguous. TRBV23-1 is an ORF, with its function uncertain. Trimming took 4 bases from V and 3 from J, leaving 10 bases between them. The CDR3 length is 15 residues. The CDR3 nucleotides read TGCGCCAGCAGTCCTACTGCGGTCTATAATTCACCCCTCCACTTT. It translates to CASSPTAVYNSPLHF.

This CDR3 is CASSLSRTGYEKLFF. As DNA, the CDR3 is TGCGCCAGCAGCTTGAGTCGGACAGGGTATGAAAAACTGTTTTTT. This chain uses TRBV5-1 with TRBJ1-4, with 8 nucleotides matching TRBD1. CDR1 is SGHRS, CDR2 YFSETQ, per germline. The CDR3 is made up of 15 amino acids. V lost 1 base to trimming and J lost 6 bases; unmatched junction nucleotides: 5.

A single count supports this clone. The chain carries TRBV9 and TRBJ2-2; D not resolved. Trimming took 0 bases from V and 0 from J, leaving 12 bases between them. The CDR3 covers 17 residues. Per germline, CDR1 SGDLS and CDR2 YYNGEE. The CDR3 bases are TGTGCCAGCAGCGTAGCCCCTGAAGCCTCGAACACCGGGGAGCTGTTTTTT. Amino acids: CASSVAPEASNTGELFF.